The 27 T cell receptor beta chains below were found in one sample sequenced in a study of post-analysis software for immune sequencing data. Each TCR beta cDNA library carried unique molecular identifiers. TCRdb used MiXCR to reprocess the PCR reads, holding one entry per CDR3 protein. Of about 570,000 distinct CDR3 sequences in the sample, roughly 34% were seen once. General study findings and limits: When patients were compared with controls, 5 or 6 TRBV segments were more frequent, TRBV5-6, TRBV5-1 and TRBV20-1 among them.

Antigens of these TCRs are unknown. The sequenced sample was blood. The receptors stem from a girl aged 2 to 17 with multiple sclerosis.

CDR3 sequence: CASSTMSSYNSPLHF. The CDR3 nucleotides are TGTGCCAGCAGCACGATGAGCTCCTATAATTCACCCCTCCACTTT. The rearrangement uses TRBV12-3 or TRBV12-4 and TRBJ1-6; D is unresolved. The CDR3 sequence is 15 residues long. V was clipped by 6 bases and J by 0 bases, with 9 bases between them.

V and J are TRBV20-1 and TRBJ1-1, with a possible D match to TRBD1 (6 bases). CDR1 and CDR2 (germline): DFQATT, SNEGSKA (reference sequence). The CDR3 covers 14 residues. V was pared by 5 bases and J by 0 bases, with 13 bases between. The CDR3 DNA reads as TGCAGTGCTGAAAGAACAGGGATGAACACTGAAGCTTTCTTT. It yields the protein CSAERTGMNTEAFF.

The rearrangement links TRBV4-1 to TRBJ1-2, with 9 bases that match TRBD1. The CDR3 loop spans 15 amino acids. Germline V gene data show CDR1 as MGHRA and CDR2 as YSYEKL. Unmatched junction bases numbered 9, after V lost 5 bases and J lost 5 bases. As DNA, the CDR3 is TGCGCCAGCAGCAAGCTGGGACAGGGATCTTATGGCTACACCTTC. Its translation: CASSKLGQGSYGYTF.

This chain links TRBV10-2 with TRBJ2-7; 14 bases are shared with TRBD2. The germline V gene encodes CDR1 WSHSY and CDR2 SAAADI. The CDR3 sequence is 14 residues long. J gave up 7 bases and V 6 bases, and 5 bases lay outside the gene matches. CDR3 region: CASRGTSGGEEQYF. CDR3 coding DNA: TGCGCCAGCAGGGGGACTAGCGGGGGTGAGGAGCAGTACTTC.

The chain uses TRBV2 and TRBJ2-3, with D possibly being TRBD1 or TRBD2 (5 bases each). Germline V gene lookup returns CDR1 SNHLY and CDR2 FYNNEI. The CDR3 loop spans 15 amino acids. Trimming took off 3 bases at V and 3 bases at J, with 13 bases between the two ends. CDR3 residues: CASSDAGAETDTQYF. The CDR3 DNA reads TGTGCCAGCAGTGACGCCGGGGCGGAGACAGATACGCAGTATTTT.

CDR3 nucleotides: TGCGCCAGCAGCTTGGGGGGACGGACTAACTATGGCTACACCTTC. This sequence encodes CASSLGGRTNYGYTF. The V gene is TRBV5-1, the J gene TRBJ1-2; D is perhaps TRBD1 (5 bases). CDR1 is SGHRS, CDR2 YFSETQ, per germline. Trimming removed 0 bases at V and 0 bases at J, with 9 bases between. This CDR3 contains 15 residues. The variable domain in full, completed from reference TRBV5-1 and TRBJ1-2, reads KAGVTQTPRYLIKTRGQQVTLSCSPISGHRSVSWYQQTPGQGLQFLFEYFSETQRNKGNFPGRFSGRQFSNSRSEMNVSTLELGDSALYLCASSLGGRTNYGYTFGSGTRLTVV.

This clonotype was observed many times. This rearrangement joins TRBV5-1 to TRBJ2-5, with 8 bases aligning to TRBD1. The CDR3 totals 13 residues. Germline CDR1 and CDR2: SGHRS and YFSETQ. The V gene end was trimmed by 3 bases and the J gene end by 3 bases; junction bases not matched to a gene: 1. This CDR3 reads CASSSTGEETQYF. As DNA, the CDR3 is TGCGCCAGCAGCTCGACAGGGGAAGAGACCCAGTACTTC.

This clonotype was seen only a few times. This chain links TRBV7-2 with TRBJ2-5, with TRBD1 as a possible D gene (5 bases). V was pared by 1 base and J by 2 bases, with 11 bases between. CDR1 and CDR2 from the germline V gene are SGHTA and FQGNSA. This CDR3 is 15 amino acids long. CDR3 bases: TGTGCCAGCAGCTTAGTCATGTCAGGGCAAGAGACCCAGTACTTC. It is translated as CASSLVMSGQETQYF.

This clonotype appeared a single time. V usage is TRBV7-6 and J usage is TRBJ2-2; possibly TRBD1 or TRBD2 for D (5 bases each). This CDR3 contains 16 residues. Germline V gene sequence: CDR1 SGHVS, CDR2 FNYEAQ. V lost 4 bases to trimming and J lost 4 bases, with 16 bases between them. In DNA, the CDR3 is TGTGCCAGCAGCTCCGGGGCGGACCGGAGCACCGGGGAGCTGTTTTTT. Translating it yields CASSSGADRSTGELFF.

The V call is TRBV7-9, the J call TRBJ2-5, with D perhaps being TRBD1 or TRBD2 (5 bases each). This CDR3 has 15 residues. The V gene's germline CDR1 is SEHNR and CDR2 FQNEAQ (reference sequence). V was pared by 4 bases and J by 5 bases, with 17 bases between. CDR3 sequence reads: CASSSIREGYETQYF. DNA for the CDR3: TGTGCCAGCAGCTCGATTCGTGAGGGGTACGAGACCCAGTACTTC.

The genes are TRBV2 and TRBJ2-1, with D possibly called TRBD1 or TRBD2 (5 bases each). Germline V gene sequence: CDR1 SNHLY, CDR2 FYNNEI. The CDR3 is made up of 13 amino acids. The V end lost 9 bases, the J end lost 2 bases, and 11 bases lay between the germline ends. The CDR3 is CASAWGPYNEQFF. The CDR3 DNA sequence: TGTGCCAGTGCTTGGGGACCCTACAATGAGCAGTTCTTC.

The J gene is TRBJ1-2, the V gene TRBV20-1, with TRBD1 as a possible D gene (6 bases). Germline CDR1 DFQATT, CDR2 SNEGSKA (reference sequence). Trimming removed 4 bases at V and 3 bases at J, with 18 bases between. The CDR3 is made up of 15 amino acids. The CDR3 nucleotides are TGCAGTGCTAAACTAACAGGGCCACGGTACTATGGCTACACCTTC. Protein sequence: CSAKLTGPRYYGYTF.

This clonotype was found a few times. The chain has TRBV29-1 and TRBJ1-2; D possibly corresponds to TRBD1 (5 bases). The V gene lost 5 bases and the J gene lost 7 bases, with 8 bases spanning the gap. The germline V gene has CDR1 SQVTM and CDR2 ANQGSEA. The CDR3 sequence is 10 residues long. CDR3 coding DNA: TGCAGCGTTCGAGGGGCTGGCTACACCTTC. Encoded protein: CSVRGAGYTF.

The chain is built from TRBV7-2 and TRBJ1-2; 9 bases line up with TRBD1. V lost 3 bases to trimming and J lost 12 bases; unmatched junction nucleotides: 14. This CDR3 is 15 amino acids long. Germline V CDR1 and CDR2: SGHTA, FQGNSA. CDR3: CASSLRRDRVIGHTF. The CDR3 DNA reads TGTGCCAGCAGCTTGAGGCGGGACAGGGTGATCGGCCACACCTTC.

The CDR3 region has the DNA TGCGCCAGCAGCTTGGAAGGGACAGGGGATAGCACTGAAGCTTTCTTT. This codes for CASSLEGTGDSTEAFF. This chain links TRBV5-1 with TRBJ1-1, with TRBD1 matching over 10 bases. Germline V gene lookup returns CDR1 SGHRS and CDR2 YFSETQ. Losses at the gene ends were 0 bases for V and 4 bases for J; bases not matched to a gene: 6. This CDR3 has 16 amino acids. The full variable domain, its missing parts supplied by reference TRBV5-1 and TRBJ1-1, is KAGVTQTPRYLIKTRGQQVTLSCSPISGHRSVSWYQQTPGQGLQFLFEYFSETQRNKGNFPGRFSGRQFSNSRSEMNVSTLELGDSALYLCASSLEGTGDSTEAFFGQGTRLTVV.

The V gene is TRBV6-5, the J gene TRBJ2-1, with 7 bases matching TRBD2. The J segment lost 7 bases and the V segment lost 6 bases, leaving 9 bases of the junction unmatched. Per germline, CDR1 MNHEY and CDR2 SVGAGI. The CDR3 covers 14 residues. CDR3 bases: TGTGCCAGCAGAGGGGCGAACGGGGGGAATGAGCAGTTCTTC. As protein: CASRGANGGNEQFF.

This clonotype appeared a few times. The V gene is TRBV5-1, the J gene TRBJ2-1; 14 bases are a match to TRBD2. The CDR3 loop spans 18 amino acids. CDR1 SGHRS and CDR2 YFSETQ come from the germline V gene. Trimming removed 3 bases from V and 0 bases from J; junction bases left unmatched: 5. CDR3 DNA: TGCGCCAGCAGCTACGGACTAGCGGGGGGCAGCTCCTACAATGAGCAGTTCTTC. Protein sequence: CASSYGLAGGSSYNEQFF.

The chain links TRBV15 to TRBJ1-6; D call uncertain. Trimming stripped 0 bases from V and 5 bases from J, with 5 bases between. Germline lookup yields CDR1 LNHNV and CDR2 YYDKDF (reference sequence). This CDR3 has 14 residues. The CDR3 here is CATSRDGNNSPLHF. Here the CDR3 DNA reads TGTGCCACCAGCAGAGATGGAAATAATTCACCCCTCCACTTT.

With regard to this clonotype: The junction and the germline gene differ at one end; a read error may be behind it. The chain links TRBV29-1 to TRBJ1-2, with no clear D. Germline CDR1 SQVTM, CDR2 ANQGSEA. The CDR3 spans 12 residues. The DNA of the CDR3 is TGCAGCTTTGAAGATCACGCGGATGGCTACACCTTC. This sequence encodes CSFEDHADGYTF.

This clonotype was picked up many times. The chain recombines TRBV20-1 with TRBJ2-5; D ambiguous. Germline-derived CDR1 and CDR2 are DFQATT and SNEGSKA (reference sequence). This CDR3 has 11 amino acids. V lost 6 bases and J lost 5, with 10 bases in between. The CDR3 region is CSANSKETQYF. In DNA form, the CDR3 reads TGCAGTGCCAACTCCAAGGAGACCCAGTACTTC.

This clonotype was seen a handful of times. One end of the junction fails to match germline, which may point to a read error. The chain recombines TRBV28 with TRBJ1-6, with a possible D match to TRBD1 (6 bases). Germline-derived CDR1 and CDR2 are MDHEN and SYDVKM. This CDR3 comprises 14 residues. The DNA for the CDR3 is TGTGCCAGCAGTCTAACGGACAGTTATTCTCCCCTCCACTTT. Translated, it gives CASSLTDSYSPLHF.

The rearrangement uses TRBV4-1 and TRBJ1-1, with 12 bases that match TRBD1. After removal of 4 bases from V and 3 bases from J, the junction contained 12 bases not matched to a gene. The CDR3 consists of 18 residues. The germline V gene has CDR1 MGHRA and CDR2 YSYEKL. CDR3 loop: CASSLAGTGGLSDTEAFF. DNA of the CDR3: TGCGCCAGCAGCCTAGCCGGGACAGGGGGCTTAAGCGACACTGAAGCTTTCTTT.

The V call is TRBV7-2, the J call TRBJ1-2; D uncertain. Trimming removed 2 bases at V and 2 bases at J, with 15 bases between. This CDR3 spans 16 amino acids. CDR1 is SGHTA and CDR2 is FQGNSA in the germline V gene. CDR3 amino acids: CASSLILRALNYGYTF. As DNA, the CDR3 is TGTGCCAGCAGCTTAATACTTCGAGCGTTAAACTATGGCTACACCTTC.

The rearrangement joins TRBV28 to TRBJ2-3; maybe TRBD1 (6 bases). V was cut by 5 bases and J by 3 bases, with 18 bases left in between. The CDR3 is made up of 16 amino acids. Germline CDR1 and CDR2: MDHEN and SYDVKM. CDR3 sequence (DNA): TGTGCCAGCAGTGCCCCCGACAGGTTGTTAACAGATACGCAGTATTTT. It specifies CASSAPDRLLTDTQYF. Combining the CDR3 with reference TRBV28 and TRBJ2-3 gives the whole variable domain DVKVTQSSRYLVKRTGEKVFLECVQDMDHENMFWYRQDPGLGLRLIYFSYDVKMKEKGDIPEGYSVSREKKERFSLILESASTNQTSMYLCASSAPDRLLTDTQYFGPGTRLTVL.

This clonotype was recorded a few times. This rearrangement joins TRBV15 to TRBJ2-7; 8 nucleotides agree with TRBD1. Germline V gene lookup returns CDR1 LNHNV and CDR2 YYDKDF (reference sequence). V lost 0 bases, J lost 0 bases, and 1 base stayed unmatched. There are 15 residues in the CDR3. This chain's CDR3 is CATSREQGASYEQYF. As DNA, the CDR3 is TGTGCCACCAGCAGAGAGCAGGGGGCCTCCTACGAGCAGTACTTC.

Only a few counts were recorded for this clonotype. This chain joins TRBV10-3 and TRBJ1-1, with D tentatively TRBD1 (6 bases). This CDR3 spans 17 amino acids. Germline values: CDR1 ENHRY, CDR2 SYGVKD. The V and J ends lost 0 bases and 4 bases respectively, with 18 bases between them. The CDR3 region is CAISESRALGGGTEAFF. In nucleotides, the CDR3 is TGTGCCATCAGTGAGTCGAGGGCTCTTGGGGGCGGCACTGAAGCTTTCTTT.

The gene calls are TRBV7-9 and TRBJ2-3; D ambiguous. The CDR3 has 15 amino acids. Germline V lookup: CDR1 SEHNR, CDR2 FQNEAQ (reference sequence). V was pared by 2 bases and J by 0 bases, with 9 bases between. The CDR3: CASSLLVPSTDTQYF. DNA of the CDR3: TGTGCCAGCAGCTTATTGGTTCCTAGCACAGATACGCAGTATTTT.